The 18 T cell receptor beta chains in this list originate from one sample, sequenced in a study of OX40 agonist ivuxolimab in advanced cancers. Sequenced by immunoSEQ multiplex PCR; TCRdb stores in-frame clones only, minus some. The data contain 21,000 or so clones, 65% to 90% of them singletons. The sequencing used CD4+ or CD8+ T cells sorted from blood, collected in a trial of the OX40 agonist ivuxolimab. All receptors come from an adult with an advanced solid tumor such as melanoma, head and neck, liver or kidney cancer.

The chain couples TRBV28 to TRBJ2-7; maybe TRBD1 (6 bases). Trimming removed 7 bases at V and 5 bases at J, with 30 bases between. Germline-derived CDR1 and CDR2 are MDHEN and SYDVKM. This CDR3 has 18 residues. The CDR3 coding sequence is TGTGCCAGCATGTCCCGCCAGGGGCATTGGGATATGTACGACGAGCAGTACTTC. Translating it yields CASMSRQGHWDMYDEQYF.

This clone occurred once. The chain has TRBV11-2 and TRBJ1-6; D is undetermined. The CDR3 runs 14 residues. Trimming removed 3 bases at V and 3 bases at J, with 6 bases between. The V gene's germline CDR1 is SGHAT and CDR2 FQNNGV. CDR3 residues: CASSFGLYNSPLHF. CDR3 coding DNA: TGTGCCAGCAGCTTCGGTCTCTATAATTCACCCCTCCACTTT. The full variable domain, in which reference TRBV11-2 and TRBJ1-6 provide the parts outside the CDR3, is EAGVAQSPRYKIIEKRQSVAFWCNPISGHATLYWYQQILGQGPKLLIQFQNNGVVDDSQLPKDRFSAERLKGVDSTLKIQPAKLEDSAVYLCASSFGLYNSPLHFGNGTRLTVT.

The rearrangement uses TRBV5-1 and TRBJ2-1; 9 nucleotides align to TRBD2. The germline V gene encodes CDR1 SGHRS and CDR2 YFSETQ. The length of the CDR3 is 20 residues. The V and J ends lost 4 bases and 1 base, in that order; junction bases with no gene match: 18. The CDR3 DNA is TGCGCCAGCAGCCCTACCCAGCCAGCGGGGGGCATTTTGTCCTACAATGAGCAGTTCTTC. Protein product: CASSPTQPAGGILSYNEQFF.

The chain joins TRBV6-5 to TRBJ2-2; no clear D gene. The germline CDR1 and CDR2 sequences are MNHEY and SVGAGI. This CDR3 has 15 residues. V lost 8 bases to trimming and J lost 0 bases, with 13 bases between them. CDR3 loop: CASRPTLSNTGELFF. The CDR3 nucleotides are TGTGCCAGCCGCCCGACACTATCGAACACCGGGGAGCTGTTTTTT.

This chain connects TRBV19 to TRBJ1-2; a possible D gene is TRBD1 (5 bases). CDR3 size: 11 residues. Per the germline V gene, CDR1 is LNHDA and CDR2 is SQIVND (reference sequence). Trimming removed 9 bases at V and 4 bases at J, with 9 bases between. CDR3 in DNA: TGTGCCAGCGGGGCTGGCTATGGCTACACCTTC. Its translation is CASGAGYGYTF.

The genes are TRBV13 and TRBJ2-7; D unresolved. In germline, CDR1 is PRHDT, CDR2 FYEKMQ (reference sequence). V lost 3 bases, J lost 3 bases, and 9 bases lay in between. CDR3 size: 13 residues. The CDR3 DNA follows: TGTGCCAGCAGCTTTGGCAGACACTACGAGCAGTACTTC. It codes for CASSFGRHYEQYF. The variable domain in full, with the rest retrieved from reference TRBV13 and TRBJ2-7, is AAGVIQSPRHLIKEKRETATLKCYPIPRHDTVYWYQQGPGQDPQFLISFYEKMQSDKGSIPDRFSAQQFSDYHSELNMSSLELGDSALYFCASSFGRHYEQYFGPGTRLTVT.

The chain links TRBV27 to TRBJ1-1, with D tentatively TRBD1 (5 bases). This CDR3 contains 13 residues. The germline V gene has CDR1 MNHEY and CDR2 SMNVEV (reference sequence). Trimming pared 1 base from V and 3 bases from J, leaving 6 bases between. This CDR3 reads CASSLLGDTEAFF. The CDR3 DNA reads TGTGCCAGCAGTTTATTGGGGGACACTGAAGCTTTCTTT.

By proportion, this clone is medium-sized. This chain connects TRBV30 to TRBJ1-1; D unresolved. Deletions cut 5 bases from V and 3 bases from J, with 16 bases between. This CDR3 is 14 amino acids long. Germline lookup yields CDR1 GTSNPN and CDR2 SVGIG (reference sequence). Here the CDR3 reads CAWSDGSSYTEAFF. DNA for the CDR3: TGTGCCTGGTCGGACGGAAGCTCCTACACTGAAGCTTTCTTT. Looking up the rest from reference TRBV30 and TRBJ1-1 gives the full variable domain: SQTIHQWPATLVQPVGSPLSLECTVEGTSNPNLYWYRQAAGRGLQLLFYSVGIGQISSEVPQNLSASRPQDRQFILSSKKLLLSDSGFYLCAWSDGSSYTEAFFGQGTRLTVV.

V gene TRBV9 combines with J gene TRBJ2-1; TRBD2 matches 7 bases. V dropped 2 bases and J dropped 9; count of bases not matched to a gene: 11. CDR3 size: 15 residues. Germline V lookup: CDR1 SGDLS, CDR2 YYNGEE. In DNA, the CDR3 is TGTGCCAGCAGCGTGGGGGGACTAACCCAGGGTGAGCAGTTCTTC. This translates into CASSVGGLTQGEQFF.

The chain carries TRBV7-2 and TRBJ2-3, with TRBD2 matching over 9 bases. The J segment lost 4 bases and the V segment lost 2 bases, leaving 13 bases of the junction unmatched. CDR3 length: 18 amino acids. Germline CDR1 and CDR2: SGHTA and FQGNSA. CDR3: CASSLYWASGKRADTQYF. In DNA, the CDR3 is TGTGCCAGCAGCTTATATTGGGCTAGCGGGAAAAGAGCAGATACGCAGTATTTT.

V and J are TRBV6-1 and TRBJ2-1; D is unresolved. V dropped 0 bases and J dropped 0 bases, with 6 bases sitting between them. The germline CDR1 and CDR2 sequences are MNHNS and SASEGT. The CDR3 consists of 15 residues. This chain's CDR3 is CASSEAESSYNEQFF. CDR3 DNA sequence: TGTGCCAGCAGTGAAGCGGAGAGCTCCTACAATGAGCAGTTCTTC.

V usage is TRBV28 and J usage is TRBJ2-7; the match to TRBD2 covers 7 bases. This CDR3 is built from 17 residues. V lost 3 bases and J lost 0; bases outside the gene matches: 11. The germline CDR1 and CDR2 sequences are MDHEN and SYDVKM. The DNA of the CDR3 is TGTGCCAGCAGTTTTTGGCTAGCGGAAGAGAGCTCCTACGAGCAGTACTTC. Its protein is CASSFWLAEESSYEQYF.

J is TRBJ2-7 and V is TRBV6-1; D is undetermined. V lost 7 bases to trimming and J lost 3 bases, with 16 bases between them. Germline V CDR1 and CDR2: MNHNS, SASEGT. The CDR3 length is 14 residues. CDR3 nucleotide sequence: TGTGCCAGCATTTTAGAGGTGTTGGACTACGAGCAGTACTTC. Amino acid sequence: CASILEVLDYEQYF.

The CDR3 DNA sequence: TGCGCCAGCAGCCAAGAAAGGAGGGTCTATGGCTACACCTTC. Translating gives CASSQERRVYGYTF. This rearrangement joins TRBV4-1 to TRBJ1-2; D is uncertain. V was pared by 0 bases and J by 4 bases, with 9 bases between. The CDR3 sequence is 14 residues long. Per the germline V gene, CDR1 is MGHRA and CDR2 is YSYEKL.

This sequence joins TRBV27 and TRBJ2-7; TRBD2 agrees at 7 bases. Germline V gene lookup returns CDR1 MNHEY and CDR2 SMNVEV (reference sequence). V lost 0 bases, J lost 4 bases, and 9 bases stayed unmatched. The CDR3 totals 16 residues. Here the CDR3 DNA reads TGTGCCAGCAGTTTATCGAGGGGACTACAGGCGTACGAGCAGTACTTC. This translates into CASSLSRGLQAYEQYF.

The chain combines TRBV29-1 with TRBJ2-3; 12 nucleotides line up with TRBD2. The CDR3 has 16 residues. The germline CDR1 and CDR2 sequences are SQVTM and ANQGSEA. The V gene end was trimmed by 6 bases and the J gene end by 2 bases; junction bases not matched to a gene: 9. CDR3 protein: CSVERTSGTSTDTQYF. The CDR3 DNA reads as TGCAGCGTAGAACGGACTAGCGGGACCTCCACAGATACGCAGTATTTT.

This chain links TRBV19 with TRBJ1-5, with D hard to call. V lost 1 base and J lost 2, with 9 bases in between. The CDR3 runs 15 residues. Germline values: CDR1 LNHDA, CDR2 SQIVND (reference sequence). CDR3 sequence reads: CASSIGPYGNQPQHF. The CDR3 coding sequence is TGTGCCAGTAGTATAGGACCGTACGGCAATCAGCCCCAGCATTTT.

This chain joins TRBV9 and TRBJ2-1, with 9 bases lining up with TRBD2. Unmatched junction bases numbered 5, after V lost 4 bases and J lost 0 bases. This CDR3 region has 16 residues. Germline CDR1 reads SGDLS; CDR2 reads YYNGEE. The CDR3 DNA reads TGTGCCAGCAGCTTAAGCGGGGGGAGCTCCTACAATGAGCAGTTCTTC. Its protein product is CASSLSGGSSYNEQFF.